This T cell receptor (beta chain) appears in the sequencing data of a study of CD8 T cells in Susac syndrome. Study-level results: Acknowledgment was made by the study that its TCR sequencing and HLA analysis involved a relatively small number of individuals.

TCR beta sequences were obtained from blood CD8+ and CD4+ T cells. TEMRA cells underwent FACS enrichment and CD8+ and CD4+ T cells underwent negative isolation. The RNA input was 0.5 to 1 ug, and it was reverse transcribed with random hexamers. TCRdb passed the immunoSEQ multiplex PCR reads through MiXCR, listing each CDR3 protein once. The sample has fewer than 350,000 distinct CDR3 sequences, 92% seen once. As regards this clonotype: Its antigen is not identified.

CDR3 length: 14 amino acids. Per germline, CDR1 MNHEY and CDR2 SVGEGT. Trimming shortened V by 5 bases and J by 7 bases, and 17 bases separated the two germline ends. The receptor was isolated from a human donor with multiple sclerosis. This rearrangement joins TRBV6-2 or TRBV6-3 to TRBJ1-1; no clear D gene. Sequenced input: CD4+ T cells from PBMCs. The CDR3 bases are TGTGCCAGCAGTAGGGTAACGGGTGGCAGTGAAGCTTTCTTT. It specifies CASSRVTGGSEAFF.